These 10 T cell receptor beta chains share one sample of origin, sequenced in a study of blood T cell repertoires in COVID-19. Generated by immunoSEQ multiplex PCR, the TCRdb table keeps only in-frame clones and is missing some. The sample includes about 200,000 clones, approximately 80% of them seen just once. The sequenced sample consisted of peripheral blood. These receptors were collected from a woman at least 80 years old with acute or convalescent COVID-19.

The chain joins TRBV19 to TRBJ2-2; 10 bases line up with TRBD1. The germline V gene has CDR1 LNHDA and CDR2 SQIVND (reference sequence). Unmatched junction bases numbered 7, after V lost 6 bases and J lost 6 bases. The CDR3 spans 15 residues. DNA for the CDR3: TGTGCCAGTAGGATGACAGGGGGCATAGCCGGGGAGCTGTTTTTT. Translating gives CASRMTGGIAGELFF. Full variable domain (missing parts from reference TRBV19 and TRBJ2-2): DGGITQSPKYLFRKEGQNVTLSCEQNLNHDAMYWYRQDPGQGLRLIYYSQIVNDFQKGDIAEGYSVSREKKESFPLTVTSAQKNPTAFYLCASRMTGGIAGELFFGEGSRLTVL.

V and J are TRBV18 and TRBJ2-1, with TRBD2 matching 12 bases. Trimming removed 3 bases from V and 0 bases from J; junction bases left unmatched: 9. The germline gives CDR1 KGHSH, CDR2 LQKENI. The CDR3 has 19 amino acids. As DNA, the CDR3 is TGTGCCAGCTCACCCCCTAGCGGGGGGGCCACCAGCTCCTACAATGAGCAGTTCTTC. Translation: CASSPPSGGATSSYNEQFF.

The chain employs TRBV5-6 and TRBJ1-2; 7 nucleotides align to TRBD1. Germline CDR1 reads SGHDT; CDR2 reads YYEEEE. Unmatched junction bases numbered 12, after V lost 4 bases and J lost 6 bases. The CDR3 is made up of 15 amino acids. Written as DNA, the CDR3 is TGTGCCAGCAGCATAAGTCACAGGGGCAGTAATGGCTACACCTTC. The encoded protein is CASSISHRGSNGYTF.

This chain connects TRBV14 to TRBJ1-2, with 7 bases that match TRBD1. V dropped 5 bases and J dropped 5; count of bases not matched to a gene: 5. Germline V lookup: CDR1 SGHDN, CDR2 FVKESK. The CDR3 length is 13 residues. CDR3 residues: CASSRDRAYGYTF. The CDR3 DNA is TGTGCCAGCAGCAGAGACAGGGCGTATGGCTACACCTTC.

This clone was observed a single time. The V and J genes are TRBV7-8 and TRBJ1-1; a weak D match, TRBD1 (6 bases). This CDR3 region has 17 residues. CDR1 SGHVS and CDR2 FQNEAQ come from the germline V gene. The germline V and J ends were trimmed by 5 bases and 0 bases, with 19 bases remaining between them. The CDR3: CASSPRGGVGVNTEAFF. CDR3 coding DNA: TGTGCCAGCAGCCCAAGAGGGGGGGTCGGGGTGAACACTGAAGCTTTCTTT. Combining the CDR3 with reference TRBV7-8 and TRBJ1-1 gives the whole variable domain GAGVSQSPRYKVAKRGQDVALRCDPISGHVSLFWYQQALGQGPEFLTYFQNEAQLDKSGLPSDRFFAERPEGSVSTLKIQRTQQEDSAVYLCASSPRGGVGVNTEAFFGQGTRLTVV.

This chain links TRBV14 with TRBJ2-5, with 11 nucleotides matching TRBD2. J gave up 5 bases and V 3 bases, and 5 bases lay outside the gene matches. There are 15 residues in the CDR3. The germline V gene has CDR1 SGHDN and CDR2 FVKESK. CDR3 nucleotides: TGTGCCAGCAGCCATACTAGCGGGGGTACGGAGACCCAGTACTTC. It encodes CASSHTSGGTETQYF.

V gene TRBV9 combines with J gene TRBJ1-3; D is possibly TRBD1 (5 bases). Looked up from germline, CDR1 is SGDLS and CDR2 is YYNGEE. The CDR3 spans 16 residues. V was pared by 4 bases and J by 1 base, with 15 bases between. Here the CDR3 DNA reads TGTGCCAGCAGCATTGGTCCGGGGGGTTCTGGAAACACCATATATTTT. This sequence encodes CASSIGPGGSGNTIYF.

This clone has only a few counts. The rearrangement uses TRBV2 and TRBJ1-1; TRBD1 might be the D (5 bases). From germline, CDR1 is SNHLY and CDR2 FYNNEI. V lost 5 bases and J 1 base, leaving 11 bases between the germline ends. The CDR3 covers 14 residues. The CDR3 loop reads CASSQTASNTEAFF. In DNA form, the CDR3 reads TGTGCCAGCAGTCAGACAGCTTCGAACACTGAAGCTTTCTTT. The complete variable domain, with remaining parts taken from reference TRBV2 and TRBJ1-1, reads EPEVTQTPSHQVTQMGQEVILRCVPISNHLYFYWYRQILGQKVEFLVSFYNNEISEKSEIFDDQFSVERPDGSNFTLKIRSTKLEDSAMYFCASSQTASNTEAFFGQGTRLTVV.

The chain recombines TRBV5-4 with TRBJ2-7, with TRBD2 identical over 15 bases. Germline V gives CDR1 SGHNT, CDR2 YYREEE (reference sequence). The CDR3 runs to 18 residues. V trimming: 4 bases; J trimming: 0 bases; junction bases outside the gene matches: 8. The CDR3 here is CASSPGLAGGDFSYEQYF. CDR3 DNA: TGTGCCAGCAGCCCCGGACTAGCGGGGGGGGACTTCTCCTACGAGCAGTACTTC.

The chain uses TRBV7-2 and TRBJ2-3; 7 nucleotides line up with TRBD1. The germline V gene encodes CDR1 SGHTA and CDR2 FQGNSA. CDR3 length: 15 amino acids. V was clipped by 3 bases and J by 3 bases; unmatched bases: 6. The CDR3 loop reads CASSFRGPRTDTQYF. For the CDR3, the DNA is TGTGCCAGCAGCTTTAGGGGGCCGAGGACAGATACGCAGTATTTT.